These T cell receptor beta chains were read from a single sample in a study of T cell responses to AZD1222 COVID-19 vaccine. Generated by immunoSEQ multiplex PCR, the TCRdb table keeps only in-frame clones and is missing some. The table lists about 170,000 clones, about nine tenths of them singletons, with roughly 1.5% in the top ten. This specimen was peripheral blood, taken on day 0 of AZD1222 vaccination. The receptors shown here come from an adult in good health. The CDR3 runs from the conserved cysteine through the conserved F or W. The D gene is left open where the match is weak. Rows may omit the clone size; those that give it use once, few, many or a size class.

TRBJ2-7	-	TRBV5-1	-	TGCGCCAGCAGCTTTAGGGGGACCTCCTCATACGAGCAGTACTTC	CASSFRGTSSYEQYF
TRBJ2-6	-	TRBV30	-	TGTGCCTGGAGTCGTCCGAGTACGGCCAACGTCCTGACTTTC	CAWSRPSTANVLTF
TRBJ2-7	-	TRBV3-1/TRBV3-2	TRBD2	TGTGCCAGCAGTTCCGGGACTAGCGGCTCCTACGAGCAGTACTTC	CASSSGTSGSYEQYF
TRBJ1-2	-	TRBV27	-	TGTGCCAGCAGTTTGCCCGGGTTTGTTGGTGGCTACACCTTC	CASSLPGFVGGYTF
TRBJ1-6	-	TRBV5-1	TRBD1	TGCGCCAGCAGTAGGACAGGGGGAGCTTCACCCCTCCACTTT	CASSRTGGASPLHF
TRBJ1-5	-	TRBV4-3	-	TGCGCCAGCAGCCAAGGGACACTGAGCAATCAGCCCCAGCATTTT	CASSQGTLSNQPQHF
TRBJ1-1	once	TRBV11-1	-	TGTGCCAGCAGCGAGGACCCTCGGAGGGAAGCTTTCTTT	CASSEDPRREAFF
TRBJ2-3	-	TRBV7-9	-	TGTGCCAGCAACTTGCCGGGATCCACAGATACGCAGTATTTT	CASNLPGSTDTQYF
TRBJ1-2	-	TRBV5-6	-	TGTGCCAGCAGCTTTGACAGACAGAATGGCTACACCTTC	CASSFDRQNGYTF
TRBJ2-3	-	TRBV7-2	-	TGTGCCAGCAGCTTAGATAGAGGGTCCCGCACAGATACGCAGTATTTT	CASSLDRGSRTDTQYF
TRBJ1-2	-	TRBV29-1	-	TGCAGCGTTCTCTCCTCGGACAGATCGTATGGCTACACCTTC	CSVLSSDRSYGYTF
TRBJ1-2	-	TRBV7-9	TRBD1	TGTGCCACCTCTAGGGACAGAGGGTATGGCTACACCTTC	CATSRDRGYGYTF
TRBJ1-4	-	TRBV30	-	TGTGCCTGGAGTCGGTTTCCGGGAGATAATGAAAAACTGTTTTTT	CAWSRFPGDNEKLFF
TRBJ2-7	-	TRBV19	-	TGTGCCAGTAGCCCCGGGACCTCAGGCTACGAGCAGTACTTC	CASSPGTSGYEQYF
TRBJ1-1	-	TRBV5-4	TRBD1	TGTGCCAGCAGCCCCGGACAGGGCACTGAAGCTTTCTTT	CASSPGQGTEAFF